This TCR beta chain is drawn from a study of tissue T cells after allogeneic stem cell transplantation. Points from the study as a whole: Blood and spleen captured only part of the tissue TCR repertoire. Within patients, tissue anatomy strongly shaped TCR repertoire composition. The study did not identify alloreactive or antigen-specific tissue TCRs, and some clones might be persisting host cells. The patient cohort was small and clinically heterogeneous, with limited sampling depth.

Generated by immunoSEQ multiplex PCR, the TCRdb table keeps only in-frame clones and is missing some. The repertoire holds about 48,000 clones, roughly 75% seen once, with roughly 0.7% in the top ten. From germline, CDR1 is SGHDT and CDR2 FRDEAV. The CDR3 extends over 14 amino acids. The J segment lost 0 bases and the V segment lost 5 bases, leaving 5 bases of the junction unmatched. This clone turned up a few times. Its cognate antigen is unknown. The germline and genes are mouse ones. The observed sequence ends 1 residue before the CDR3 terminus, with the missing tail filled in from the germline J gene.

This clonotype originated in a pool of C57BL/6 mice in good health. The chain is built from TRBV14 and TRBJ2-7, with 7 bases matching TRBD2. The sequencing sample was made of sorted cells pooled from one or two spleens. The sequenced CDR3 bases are TGTGCCAGCAGCTCCTGGGGGTCCTCCTATGAACAGTAC. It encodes CASSSWGSSYEQY. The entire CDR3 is CASSSWGSSYEQYF.